Presented here are 27 T cell receptor beta chains from one specimen sequenced in a study of T cell responses to AZD1222 COVID-19 vaccine. TCRdb's copy holds only in-frame clones and misses some; the assay was immunoSEQ multiplex PCR. The sample lists 40,000 to 55,000 clones, over 85% seen once, with about 1.1% in the top ten. Sequencing used peripheral blood, obtained 28 days after the second AZD1222 dose. All receptors derive from an adult who received the AZD1222 COVID-19 vaccine.

This chain joins TRBV10-3 and TRBJ1-2; D is perhaps TRBD1 (5 bases). The CDR3 has 14 amino acids. Germline V gene lookup returns CDR1 ENHRY and CDR2 SYGVKD. Trimming pared 2 bases from V and 6 bases from J, leaving 13 bases between. Written as DNA, the CDR3 is TGTGCCATCAGTGAGAGAATGGGGGGGGATGGCTACACCTTC. Translating gives CAISERMGGDGYTF.

The J gene is TRBJ2-5, the V gene TRBV5-1; no clear D gene. The V and J ends lost 4 bases and 2 bases respectively, with 12 bases between them. Germline loops: CDR1 SGHRS, CDR2 YFSETQ. The CDR3 runs to 14 residues. The CDR3 sequence is CASSLKAYQETQYF. Written as DNA, the CDR3 is TGCGCCAGCAGCCTGAAGGCCTATCAAGAGACCCAGTACTTC.

CDR3 coding DNA: TGTGCCAGCAGTTACCCCCAATTAGCGGGAGTAGGAGAGACCCAGTACTTC. Translated: CASSYPQLAGVGETQYF. This chain links TRBV6-2 or TRBV6-3 with TRBJ2-5, with 9 nucleotides matching TRBD2. The CDR3 sequence is 17 residues long. The J segment lost 4 bases and the V segment lost 2 bases, leaving 11 bases of the junction unmatched. Germline V gene lookup returns CDR1 MNHEY and CDR2 SVGEGT.

This chain connects TRBV11-2 to TRBJ2-1; 7 bases agree with TRBD1. V shed 5 bases and J 0 bases; nucleotides not matched to a gene: 4. There are 15 residues in the CDR3. Per germline, CDR1 SGHAT and CDR2 FQNNGV. The CDR3 DNA sequence: TGTGCCAGCAGCCTTGGACAGGACTCCTACAATGAGCAGTTCTTC. It yields the protein CASSLGQDSYNEQFF.

The V and J genes are TRBV7-2 and TRBJ1-5; 9 bases are a match to TRBD1. This CDR3 comprises 17 residues. V was pared by 5 bases and J by 0 bases, with 8 bases of the junction left unmatched. Germline loops: CDR1 SGHTA, CDR2 FQGNSA. The CDR3 sequence is CASSPRTGAYSNQPQHF. In DNA, the CDR3 is TGTGCCAGCAGCCCCAGGACAGGGGCATATAGCAATCAGCCCCAGCATTTT. Full variable domain (remainder filled in from reference TRBV7-2 and TRBJ1-5): GAGVSQSPSNKVTEKGKDVELRCDPISGHTALYWYRQSLGQGLEFLIYFQGNSAPDKSGLPSDRFSAERTGGSVSTLTIQRTQQEDSAVYLCASSPRTGAYSNQPQHFGDGTRLSIL.

The genes are TRBV7-2 and TRBJ2-3, with 8 bases identical to TRBD2. Germline V gene lookup returns CDR1 SGHTA and CDR2 FQGNSA. The ends lost 2 bases at V and 3 bases at J; junction bases unmatched: 7. The CDR3 covers 16 residues. The CDR3 reads CASSLTTSGATDTQYF. For the CDR3, the DNA is TGTGCCAGCAGCTTAACCACTAGCGGTGCAACAGATACGCAGTATTTT.

The chain carries TRBV28 and TRBJ2-1; D may be TRBD1 (6 bases). Per the germline V gene, CDR1 is MDHEN and CDR2 is SYDVKM. Trimming cost V 6 bases and J 4 bases, with 16 bases left between them. The length of the CDR3 is 15 residues. CDR3 in amino acids: CASSRQGSWYNEQFF. The CDR3 nucleotides read TGTGCCAGCAGCCGTCAGGGGTCGTGGTACAATGAGCAGTTCTTC.

The V gene is TRBV15, the J gene TRBJ2-3, with D perhaps TRBD2 (6 bases). The CDR3 runs 13 residues. With 6 bases removed from V and 5 bases from J, the gap between germline ends came to 12 bases. The V gene's germline CDR1 is LNHNV and CDR2 YYDKDF (reference sequence). This CDR3 reads CATSPGSGDTQYF. The CDR3 DNA is TGTGCCACCAGTCCCGGGAGTGGAGATACGCAGTATTTT.

This clone was picked up one time. The rearrangement joins TRBV5-4 to TRBJ2-3; 7 nucleotides agree with TRBD2. Germline V lookup: CDR1 SGHNT, CDR2 YYREEE (reference sequence). The CDR3 runs 18 residues. J lost 4 bases, V lost 6 bases, and 20 bases had no gene match. DNA for the CDR3: TGTGCCAGCAACCCCGGGGGGAGGAGTACTACTCGGGCAGATACGCAGTATTTT. Translation: CASNPGGRSTTRADTQYF.

This chain links TRBV19 with TRBJ1-6; 8 nucleotides match TRBD1. J lost 9 bases, V lost 7 bases, and 8 bases had no gene match. Germline assignment: CDR1 LNHDA and CDR2 SQIVND (reference sequence). The CDR3 runs to 14 residues. Here the CDR3 reads CASTLTGGSSPLHF. The CDR3 DNA is TGTGCCAGTACCCTTACAGGGGGGAGTTCACCCCTCCACTTT.

The chain combines TRBV29-1 with TRBJ1-1; 9 bases map to TRBD1. The CDR3 runs 12 residues. Germline V gene sequence: CDR1 SQVTM, CDR2 ANQGSEA. Losses at the gene ends were 7 bases for V and 1 base for J; bases not matched to a gene: 1. The CDR3 is CSAGQGNTEAFF. The CDR3 DNA is TGCAGCGCGGGACAGGGGAACACTGAAGCTTTCTTT.

The chain uses TRBV20-1 and TRBJ2-1, with 10 nucleotides matching TRBD2. This CDR3 comprises 14 residues. V trimming: 3 bases; J trimming: 7 bases; junction bases outside the gene matches: 6. Looked up from germline, CDR1 is DFQATT and CDR2 is SNEGSKA (reference sequence). The CDR3 reads CSASAPGLANEQFF. The DNA for the CDR3 is TGCAGTGCTAGTGCCCCGGGACTAGCGAATGAGCAGTTCTTC.

This chain links TRBV4-1 with TRBJ2-7, with 9 positions matching TRBD1. Germline CDR1 and CDR2: MGHRA and YSYEKL. CDR3 length equals 15 residues. With V trimmed by 2 bases and J by 7 bases, 9 bases remained unmatched. As DNA, the CDR3 is TGCGCCAGCAGCCAACCCCGGACAGGGGCTAGGGAGCAGTACTTC. Its protein is CASSQPRTGAREQYF.

The chain is built from TRBV18 and TRBJ2-3; D gene uncertain. V lost 3 bases and J lost 3, with 7 bases in between. CDR1 and CDR2 from the germline V gene are KGHSH and LQKENI. There are 13 residues in the CDR3. DNA of the CDR3: TGTGCCAGCTCACCGGGGATAACAGATACGCAGTATTTT. It translates to CASSPGITDTQYF.

This clone was counted once. The rearrangement links TRBV1 to TRBJ1-5. TRBV1 is labeled a pseudogene. The CDR3 runs 16 residues. CDR3 sequence: CTSTQGGGAGNQPQHF. The CDR3 nucleotides read TGCACCAGCACCCAGGGGGGGGGCGCGGGCAATCAGCCCCAGCATTTT.

The chain is built from TRBV19 and TRBJ1-6; tentatively, D is TRBD1 (5 bases). This CDR3 is built from 14 residues. CDR1 is LNHDA, CDR2 SQIVND, per germline (reference sequence). V lost 3 bases to trimming and J lost 7 bases, with 10 bases between them. The CDR3 coding sequence is TGTGCCAGTAGTATTTTGACAGTCAATTCACCCCTCCACTTT. Its translation: CASSILTVNSPLHF.

The V gene is TRBV5-1, the J gene TRBJ1-1; a weak D match, TRBD1 (5 bases). Trimming stripped 1 base from V and 6 bases from J, with 10 bases between. This CDR3 contains 13 residues. The germline V gene has CDR1 SGHRS and CDR2 YFSETQ. The CDR3 nucleotides are TGCGCCAGCAGCTTGCTATGGGGGGCTGAAGCTTTCTTT. It codes for CASSLLWGAEAFF.

This chain joins TRBV7-9 and TRBJ2-5, with 16 positions matching TRBD2. Germline V CDR1 and CDR2: SEHNR, FQNEAQ (reference sequence). Trimming removed 1 base from V and 5 bases from J; junction bases left unmatched: 4. This CDR3 has 17 amino acids. CDR3 coding DNA: TGTGCCAGCAGCTTAGTTGGGACTAGCGGGAGGGACGAGACCCAGTACTTC. This encodes CASSLVGTSGRDETQYF.

This clone appeared once. The chain uses TRBV7-2 and TRBJ2-7; 12 bases are a match to TRBD2. The germline CDR1 and CDR2 sequences are SGHTA and FQGNSA. This CDR3 has 15 amino acids. The junction had 6 bases not matched to a gene; V was cut back by 5 bases and J by 4 bases. Written as DNA, the CDR3 is TGTGCCAGCAGCCGGACTAGCGGGACTACATACGAGCAGTACTTC. This sequence encodes CASSRTSGTTYEQYF.

This clone was seen more than once but under ten times. The rearrangement links TRBV16 to TRBJ2-7; the D call may be TRBD1 or TRBD2 (5 bases each). Between the trimmed V and J ends, which lost 0 bases and 4 bases, there was a span of 10 bases. The CDR3 has 14 residues. From germline, CDR1 is KGHSY and CDR2 FQNENV. The chain's CDR3 is CASSQSWGGYEQYF. CDR3 nucleotide sequence: TGTGCCAGCAGCCAATCGTGGGGCGGGTACGAGCAGTACTTC.

The chain has TRBV6-5 and TRBJ1-5; D is unresolved. Per germline, CDR1 MNHEY and CDR2 SVGAGI. V lost 6 bases and J lost 3, with 9 bases in between. This CDR3 contains 13 residues. CDR3 bases: TGTGCCAGCAGGGAGGTCCCCAATCAGCCCCAGCATTTT. Residues: CASREVPNQPQHF.

This chain connects TRBV13 to TRBJ2-5; no clear D gene. Germline-derived CDR1 and CDR2 are PRHDT and FYEKMQ (reference sequence). The CDR3 has 14 residues. V was cut by 3 bases and J by 0 bases, with 8 bases left in between. CDR3 in amino acids: CASSLRLYQETQYF. The CDR3 DNA reads as TGTGCCAGCAGCTTGAGACTTTACCAAGAGACCCAGTACTTC.

This clone was seen more than once but under ten times. The chain has TRBV2 and TRBJ2-1, with D perhaps TRBD2 (6 bases). The length of the CDR3 is 12 residues. Germline CDR1 is SNHLY and CDR2 is FYNNEI. Deletions cut 1 base from V and 15 bases from J, with 13 bases between. The CDR3 loop reads CASSEVGGTPFF. CDR3 DNA: TGTGCCAGCAGTGAAGTAGGCGGGACCCCGTTCTTC.

The V gene is TRBV3-1 (or the pseudogene TRBV3-2), the J gene TRBJ2-3, with D possibly matching TRBD2 (5 bases). CDR1 is LGHDT and CDR2 is YNNKEL in the germline V gene (reference sequence). There are 15 residues in the CDR3. Trimming shortened V by 3 bases and J by 0 bases, and 10 bases separated the two germline ends. CDR3 nucleotide sequence: TGTGCCAGCAGCCAGGATTGGACTAGCACAGATACGCAGTATTTT. Protein sequence: CASSQDWTSTDTQYF.

With regard to this clone: Germline is not matched at one junction end, which may reflect a read error. The chain uses TRBV19 and TRBJ1-5; no definite D call. CDR1 and CDR2 (germline): LNHDA, SQIVND (reference sequence). The CDR3 is made up of 16 amino acids. The CDR3 here is CASSIIADYSDQPQHF. For the CDR3, the DNA is TGTGCCAGTAGTATCATCGCAGACTATAGCGATCAGCCCCAGCATTTT.

This rearrangement joins TRBV3-1 (or the pseudogene TRBV3-2) to TRBJ2-1; 8 bases align to TRBD2. Germline V gene lookup returns CDR1 LGHDT and CDR2 YNNKEL (reference sequence). V trimming: 5 bases; J trimming: 7 bases; junction bases outside the gene matches: 7. This CDR3 is built from 14 residues. Here the CDR3 reads CASSKLAVENEQFF. CDR3 sequence (DNA): TGTGCCAGCAGCAAACTAGCGGTTGAGAATGAGCAGTTCTTC.

This chain uses TRBV12-5 with TRBJ2-7; 7 nucleotides match TRBD2. J lost 3 bases, V lost 9 bases, and 23 bases had no gene match. Germline CDR1 LGHNT, CDR2 FRNRAP. The CDR3 extends over 18 amino acids. In DNA, the CDR3 is TGTGCTAGCGCGGGAGAGAAGACCTTAGGGGTGAGATTCTACGAGCAGTACTTC. This codes for CASAGEKTLGVRFYEQYF. Supplemented by reference TRBV12-5 and TRBJ2-7, the full variable domain reads DARVTQTPRHKVTEMGQEVTMRCQPILGHNTVFWYRQTMMQGLELLAYFRNRAPLDDSGMPKDRFSAEMPDATLATLKIQPSEPRDSAVYFCASAGEKTLGVRFYEQYFGPGTRLTVT.